The next 14 T cell receptor beta chains were all read from a single sample in a study of CD8 T cells in Susac syndrome. Reverse transcription of roughly 0.45 to 1 ug RNA used random hexamers. MiXCR was run by TCRdb on the immunoSEQ multiplex PCR reads, yielding one entry per CDR3 protein. The data contain hundreds of thousands of distinct CDR3 sequences, approximately 95% of them singletons. Sequencing used CD4+ T cells from PBMCs. The source of these receptors is a human donor with multiple sclerosis.

This clonotype was detected once. DNA of the CDR3: TGTGCCAGCGGAGGCGAGGCAGATACGCAGTATTTT. It codes for CASGGEADTQYF. The chain employs TRBV12-3 or TRBV12-4 and TRBJ2-3, with D possibly matching TRBD2 (5 bases). The CDR3 runs 12 residues. The V end lost 8 bases, the J end lost 4 bases, and 10 bases lay between the germline ends.

The J gene is TRBJ1-1, the V gene TRBV18, with unresolved D. The germline V gene has CDR1 KGHSH and CDR2 LQKENI. V was cut by 0 bases and J by 1 base, with 12 bases left in between. This CDR3 is built from 16 residues. CDR3 in amino acids: CASSPPAAPSNTEAFF. The CDR3 DNA is TGTGCCAGCTCACCACCGGCAGCGCCGTCGAACACTGAAGCTTTCTTT.

V and J are TRBV20-1 and TRBJ2-4, with D unclear. Germline assignment: CDR1 DFQATT and CDR2 SNEGSKA (reference sequence). With 1 base removed from V and 0 bases from J, the gap between germline ends came to 4 bases. This CDR3 region has 13 residues. CDR3: CSARGEAKNIQYF. The CDR3 DNA follows: TGCAGTGCTAGAGGGGAAGCCAAAAACATTCAGTACTTC.

The chain couples TRBV11-2 to TRBJ2-4, with D possibly being TRBD1 or TRBD2 (5 bases each). The V end lost 6 bases, the J end lost 9 bases, and 15 bases lay between the germline ends. CDR1 and CDR2 (germline): SGHAT, FQNNGV. There are 13 residues in the CDR3. The CDR3 DNA follows: TGTGCCAGCAGGGACGGGGCAGGAGGCATTCAGTACTTC. This gives the protein CASRDGAGGIQYF.

The chain combines TRBV20-1 with TRBJ2-1, with 7 nucleotides matching TRBD2. Germline-derived CDR1 and CDR2 are DFQATT and SNEGSKA (reference sequence). V was clipped by 1 base and J by 4 bases; unmatched bases: 10. CDR3 length: 16 residues. The CDR3 nucleotides are TGCAGTGCTAGAGCCTCAAGCGGGACTCGTTACAATGAGCAGTTCTTC. It is translated as CSARASSGTRYNEQFF.

The chain employs TRBV6-5 and TRBJ2-3; D remains ambiguous. From germline, CDR1 is MNHEY and CDR2 SVGAGI. The V end lost 11 bases, the J end lost 2 bases, and 20 bases lay between the germline ends. The CDR3 is made up of 15 amino acids. For the CDR3, the DNA is TGTGCCGTCCCCGGGCGGAACGAAATCACAGATACGCAGTATTTT. This codes for CAVPGRNEITDTQYF.

This chain links TRBV14 with TRBJ2-1; 11 bases fit TRBD2. V shed 0 bases and J 4 bases; nucleotides not matched to a gene: 5. Germline V gene sequence: CDR1 SGHDN, CDR2 FVKESK. The CDR3 loop spans 17 amino acids. This CDR3 is CASSQERLAGRYNEQFF. CDR3 sequence (DNA): TGTGCCAGCAGCCAAGAAAGACTAGCGGGACGATACAATGAGCAGTTCTTC.

The gene calls are TRBV12-3 or TRBV12-4 and TRBJ2-5, with D unclear. V lost 4 bases and J lost 5, with 5 bases in between. The CDR3 covers 11 residues. CDR3 sequence (DNA): TGTGCCAGCAGTTCCGTTGAGACCCAGTACTTC. Translation gives CASSSVETQYF.

This chain links TRBV12-3 or TRBV12-4 with TRBJ1-1, with D perhaps TRBD1 (5 bases). The CDR3 spans 11 residues. The germline V and J ends were trimmed by 7 bases and 11 bases, with 14 bases remaining between them. The CDR3 reads CASTSGDRAFF. For the CDR3, the DNA is TGTGCCAGCACCTCGGGGGATAGGGCTTTCTTT.

The chain combines TRBV24-1 with TRBJ2-3; D not certain. From germline, CDR1 is KGHDR and CDR2 SFDVKD. There are 15 residues in the CDR3. V lost 4 bases to trimming and J lost 0 bases, with 10 bases between them. CDR3 in amino acids: CATSDPRISTDTQYF. The CDR3 nucleotides are TGTGCCACCAGTGACCCCCGAATCAGCACAGATACGCAGTATTTT.

The chain couples TRBV29-1 to TRBJ1-5; tentatively, D is TRBD1 (5 bases). V lost 7 bases, J lost 1 base, and 11 bases lay in between. Germline V gene data show CDR1 as SQVTM and CDR2 as ANQGSEA. The CDR3 spans 13 residues. The CDR3 spells CSGGDGSNQPQHF. CDR3 sequence (DNA): TGCAGCGGCGGGGACGGGAGCAATCAGCCCCAGCATTTT.

The V gene is TRBV20-1, the J gene TRBJ2-1, with 7 positions matching TRBD2. The CDR3 has 14 amino acids. V lost 3 bases to trimming and J lost 8 bases; unmatched junction nucleotides: 10. Per germline, CDR1 DFQATT and CDR2 SNEGSKA (reference sequence). In nucleotides, the CDR3 is TGCAGTGCTAGTAACGGGGGGTCCCACGATGAGCAGTTCTTC. This encodes CSASNGGSHDEQFF.

The gene calls are TRBV7-2 and TRBJ1-2; possibly TRBD1 for D (6 bases). The CDR3 has 16 amino acids. With 5 bases removed from V and 0 bases from J, the gap between germline ends came to 16 bases. The germline V gene encodes CDR1 SGHTA and CDR2 FQGNSA. The CDR3 loop is CASSLGDRLANYGYTF. The CDR3 DNA is TGTGCCAGCAGCCTGGGCGACAGGTTAGCTAACTATGGCTACACCTTC.

The rearrangement joins TRBV9 to TRBJ1-1; D ambiguous. The ends were cut back, 4 bases at V and 0 bases at J, with 13 bases in the middle. The CDR3 totals 15 residues. Per the germline V gene, CDR1 is SGDLS and CDR2 is YYNGEE. CDR3 nucleotides: TGTGCCAGCAGCCCTACAAGGGCGGTGAACACTGAAGCTTTCTTT. The encoded protein is CASSPTRAVNTEAFF.